This T cell receptor beta chain was sequenced in a study of blood T cell repertoires in COVID-19 (dated by TCRdb to about 2020). Looking at the study overall: The collaborator samples originated in the United States, Italy and Spain and spanned the acute and convalescent phases of COVID-19. The prospective study material was composed of cDNA or gDNA derived from T cells, B-cell-depleted T cells, or PBMCs. Deeply sampled blood TCRbeta repertoires from subjects exposed to, actively infected with, or recovered from COVID-19 were included in the dataset. The repertoires were released in a freely available public database meant as a resource for research on the immune response to SARS-CoV-2. The samples were drawn from the first 160 participants of the ongoing ImmuneRACE study and from 950 to 1,500 subjects provided by 6 global collaborators. The sample metadata nearly always contained a de-identified subject ID, COVID-19 status, age in years and sex. Where available, HLA class I and class II types were obtained from metadata supplied by the sample provider rather than from assay-based typing.

Study-level results and caveats: Clinical and demographic metadata were provided uncurated, with the amount varying by source and participant.

Each collaborating institution followed its own protocols to collect whole blood in K2EDTA tubes. For TCRbeta analysis, collaborators shipped samples in one of three forms: frozen whole blood, isolated PBMCs, or DNA extracted from either of those sample types. About this clone itself: Its antigen is still unknown. No base qualities exist here, and no much larger clone lies one base off it.

Relative to germline, V is 8 bases shorter and J is 8 bases shorter, with 18 bases between their ends. The germline V gene (reference sequence) supplies CDR1 LNHDA and CDR2 SQIVND. The CDR3 starts with the cysteine, ends with the phenylalanine, and has 14 residues. The DNA shown is the 42-base CDR3, in frame from base 1. TCRbeta CDR3 regions were amplified from genomic DNA by means of the immunoSEQ Assay, a bias-controlled multiplex PCR. The original methods were these. The number of nucleated cells in each sample was estimated from the amplification of reference gene primers within the assay. To quantify the absolute abundance of each unique TCRbeta CDR3 rearrangement, sequence reads were collapsed and filtered. Productive Simpson clonality was computed per sample as the square root of Simpson's diversity index over productive rearrangements. TCRdb's version of the immuneACCESS table is confined to in-frame rearrangements and falls short of the full clone set. An unresolved V gene accounts for under half of the shortfall where checked; the remainder is of unknown origin. The V and J calls and clone size come from that table; D and trimming were worked out from the DNA. The sample table lists fewer than 500,000 clones, about four fifths of them with a count of one. The ten largest make up around 1% of the sample.

The sequence came from a human donor with acute or convalescent COVID-19. The donor label of this sample is uncertain. Recombination connected TRBV19 to TRBJ1-4; TRBD1 is perhaps the D gene, given 6 matching bases. Sequences were obtained from peripheral blood. The bases are TGTGCCAGTGGATCCCGGGACATAAGGGAAAAACTGTTTTTT. It encodes CASGSRDIREKLFF. The full variable domain, completed from the reference TRBV19 and TRBJ1-4 proteins outside the CDR3, reads DGGITQSPKYLFRKEGQNVTLSCEQNLNHDAMYWYRQDPGQGLRLIYYSQIVNDFQKGDIAEGYSVSREKKESFPLTVTSAQKNPTAFYLCASGSRDIREKLFFGSGTQLSVL.